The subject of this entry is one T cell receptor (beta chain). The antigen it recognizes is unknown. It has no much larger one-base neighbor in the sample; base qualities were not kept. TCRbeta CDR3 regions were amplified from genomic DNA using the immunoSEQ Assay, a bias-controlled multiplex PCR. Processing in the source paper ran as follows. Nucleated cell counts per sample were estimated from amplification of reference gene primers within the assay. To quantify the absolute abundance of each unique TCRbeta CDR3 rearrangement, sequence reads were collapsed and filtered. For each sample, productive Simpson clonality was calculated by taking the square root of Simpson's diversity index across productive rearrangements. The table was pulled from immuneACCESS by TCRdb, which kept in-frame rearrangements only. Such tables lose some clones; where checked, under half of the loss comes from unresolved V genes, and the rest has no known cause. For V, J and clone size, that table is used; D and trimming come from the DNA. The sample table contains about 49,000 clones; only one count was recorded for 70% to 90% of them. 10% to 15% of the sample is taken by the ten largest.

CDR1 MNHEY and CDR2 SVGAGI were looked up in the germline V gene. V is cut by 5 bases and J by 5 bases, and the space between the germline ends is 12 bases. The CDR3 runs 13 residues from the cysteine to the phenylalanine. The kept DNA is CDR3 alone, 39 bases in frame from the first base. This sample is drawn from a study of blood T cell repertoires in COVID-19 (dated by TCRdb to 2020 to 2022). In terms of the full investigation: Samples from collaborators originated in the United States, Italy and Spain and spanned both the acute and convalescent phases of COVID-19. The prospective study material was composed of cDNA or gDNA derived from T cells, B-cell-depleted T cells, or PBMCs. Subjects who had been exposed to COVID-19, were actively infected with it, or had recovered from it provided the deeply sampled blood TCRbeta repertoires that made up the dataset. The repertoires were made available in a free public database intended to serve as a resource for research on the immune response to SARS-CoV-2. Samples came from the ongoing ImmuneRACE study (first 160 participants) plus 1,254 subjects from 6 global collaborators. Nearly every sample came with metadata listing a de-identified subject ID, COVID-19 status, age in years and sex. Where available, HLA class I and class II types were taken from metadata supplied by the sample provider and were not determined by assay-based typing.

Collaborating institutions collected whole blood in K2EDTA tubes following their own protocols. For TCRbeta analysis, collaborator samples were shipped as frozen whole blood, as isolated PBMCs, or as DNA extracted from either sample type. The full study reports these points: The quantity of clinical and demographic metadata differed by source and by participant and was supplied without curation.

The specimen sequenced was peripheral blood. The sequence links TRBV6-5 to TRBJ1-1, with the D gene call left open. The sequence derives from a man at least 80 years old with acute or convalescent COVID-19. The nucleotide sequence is TGTGCCAGCAGTCAGAGGCGCGGGACTGAAGCTTTCTTT. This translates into CASSQRRGTEAFF.